This record looks at one T cell receptor (beta chain) sequence and its context. This clonotype showed up many times. Its cognate antigen has yet to be identified. Base qualities were left out, and no much larger clone turns up one base away. Hyperthyroidism patients were newly diagnosed, were aged 18 to 65 years, and had a disease duration under 2 months. Patients with other autoimmune diseases, uncontrolled infections, pregnancy or lactation were excluded. Diagnosis relied on clinical symptoms, serum thyroxine, TRAb, thyroid ultrasound and orbital computed tomography. Total RNA was extracted using Trizol reagent, and RNA quality was checked on an Agilent 2100 Bioanalyzer. This sample stems from a study of Graves' ophthalmopathy and Graves' hyperthyroidism (dated by TCRdb to about 2018). For the study in its entirety: A patient counted as having stable hyperthyroidism if there was no progression to ophthalmopathy within 18 months of follow-up. In total, around 140 blood samples were TCR-sequenced: fewer than 50 ophthalmopathy, roughly 77 hyperthyroidism and about 17 hyperthyroidism-to-ophthalmopathy patients. An independent validation cohort was composed of approximately 19 hyperthyroidism patients and 15 to 17 patients who later progressed from hyperthyroidism to ophthalmopathy. T-cell repertoires of thyroid tissue and blood were compared in 5 or 6 hyperthyroidism patients. Once sampling was done, hyperthyroidism patients were given methimazole at a starting dose of 30 mg daily, while ophthalmopathy patients were given high-dose intravenous methylprednisolone. To explore V-J signatures that separate ophthalmopathy from hyperthyroidism, a discovery set of approximately 100 patients was enrolled, consisting of roughly 45 with ophthalmopathy and around 60 with stable hyperthyroidism. The study used TCR beta repertoire signatures to distinguish Graves' ophthalmopathy from Graves' hyperthyroidism and to predict progression to ophthalmopathy.

For repertoire sequencing, TCR beta CDR3 regions were amplified from RNA transcripts. The first round was an RT-PCR using HTBI primers with the Qiagen OneStep RT-PCR kit, and this first round was followed by a second-round multiplex PCR, then size selection and purification. Libraries were sequenced on an Illumina HiSeq2000 using paired-end 100 bp reads. From the authors' description of their analysis: SOAPnuke was used for read processing, and reads with adapters, uncalled bases, a mean Phred below 15, or no exact constant-primer or identifier match were discarded. High-quality paired reads were merged with COPE v1.2.5. Each unique nucleotide sequence was treated as a clonotype, and MiTCR v1.1 was used to align the clonotypes to the IMGT TRB V, D and J references. The analysis was limited to V-J combinations with a frequency above 0.0001, which together covered 99.2% of the repertoires. A TCR clonal expansion and chaos score per V-J combination was defined as the ratio of F50 clonal expansion to chaos observed in the TCRdist matrix. Welch's t-statistics and random forest were used to narrow the features down to over ten V-J combinations, which were then fed into a naive Bayes classifier. The similarity between thyroid and blood repertoires was quantified using the Morisita-Horn index. TCRdb reprocessing: public reads trimmed at Q25 with fastp, clones called with MiXCR, in-frame beta chains kept. Entries are consolidated by CDR3 protein sequence, retaining the most common genes and DNA. These V and J calls are TCRdb output, not the study's own analysis. The sample records approximately 1.2 million distinct CDR3 sequences, 35% to 40% of which are singletons. The ten largest clones capture around 10% of the sample.

The research as a whole found: Most of the expanded thyroid clonotypes with a frequency above 0.001 were also detected in blood, and it was suggested that the thyroid immune response may be reflected by blood repertoires. In cross-validation, the 13-signature model distinguished ophthalmopathy from stable hyperthyroidism with less than 90% sensitivity and roughly 81% specificity, while in the test set the corresponding values were roughly 80% and 75%. In validation, the model predicted ophthalmopathy progression with roughly 68% sensitivity and around 72% specificity; around twelve predicted patients were CT-confirmed with GO in a median of around 6 months. Sample size was not predetermined statistically, and investigators were not blinded to group allocation.

Via the germline V gene, CDR1 is SGHVS and CDR2 FQNEAQ. Relative to germline, V is missing 4 bases and J is missing 2 bases, with 6 bases of the junction outside any gene match. From cysteine to phenylalanine, the CDR3 is 16 amino acids long. Only the CDR3 portion is preserved as DNA: 48 bases, with reading frame beginning at the first base. Sequenced material: peripheral blood or thyroid tissue (not recorded which). The rearranged segments are TRBV7-8 and TRBJ2-2; 8 bases in between match TRBD1. The receptor's source is an adult man with Graves' hyperthyroidism. The DNA reads TGTGCCAGCAGCTCGACAGGGGCCCTAAACACCGGGGAGCTGTTTTTT. This sequence encodes CASSSTGALNTGELFF.